These 13 T cell receptor beta chains share one sample of origin, sequenced in a study of T cell changes during pregnancy in multiple sclerosis. Only in-frame clones appear in the TCRdb table, and some are missing; sequencing was by immunoSEQ multiplex PCR. The data hold around 110,000 clones, with just under 95% observed a single time. The sample in question was peripheral blood, obtained in the third trimester of pregnancy. These receptors came from a female donor in good health, enrolled as a control in a pregnancy study.

The rearrangement joins TRBV11-3 to TRBJ1-2; 9 bases align to TRBD1. With V trimmed by 8 bases and J by 6 bases, 19 bases remained unmatched. Germline V gene lookup returns CDR1 SGHNT and CDR2 YENEEA. The CDR3 is made up of 17 amino acids. The CDR3 DNA sequence: TGTGCCAGCGCGCCTCGATTACAGGGGGCAGTCGAAAATGGCTACACCTTC. It is translated as CASAPRLQGAVENGYTF.

The V and J genes are TRBV4-2 and TRBJ1-1; D is perhaps TRBD1 (5 bases). Trimming left V 3 bases short and J 1 base short, with 12 bases between. CDR3 size: 15 residues. Germline loops: CDR1 LGHNA, CDR2 YNFKEQ. CDR3 nucleotides: TGTGCCAGCAGCCAGGGGCAGGGTGGGAACACTGAAGCTTTCTTT. Its translation: CASSQGQGGNTEAFF.

The J gene is TRBJ2-3, the V gene TRBV11-2; 13 bases are a match to TRBD2. V shed 1 base, J shed 1 base, and the junction held 5 bases outside the gene matches. The germline V gene has CDR1 SGHAT and CDR2 FQNNGV. The CDR3 extends over 18 amino acids. CDR3 DNA: TGTGCCAGCAGCTTAGTCTTGGGGACTAGCGGGGGCACAGATACGCAGTATTTT. As protein: CASSLVLGTSGGTDTQYF.

This clone was picked up one time. This chain joins TRBV19 and TRBJ1-2; D gene unclear. V was shortened by 1 base and J by 5 bases, with 11 bases between the two germline ends. Germline-derived CDR1 and CDR2 are LNHDA and SQIVND (reference sequence). CDR3 length: 14 amino acids. The chain's CDR3 is CASSIGHPGYGYTF. CDR3 sequence (DNA): TGTGCCAGTAGTATAGGGCATCCAGGTTATGGCTACACCTTC.

This sequence joins TRBV7-9 and TRBJ1-1, with 7 bases fitting TRBD1. CDR1 is SEHNR and CDR2 is FQNEAQ in the germline V gene (reference sequence). CDR3 length: 16 amino acids. The J segment lost 0 bases and the V segment lost 1 base, leaving 5 bases of the junction unmatched. CDR3 coding DNA: TGTGCCAGCAGCTTAGGCAGGGGGTCTTTGAACACTGAAGCTTTCTTT. Amino acids: CASSLGRGSLNTEAFF.

The chain uses TRBV7-3 and TRBJ2-6; 8 bases align to TRBD1. The junction had 12 bases not matched to a gene; V was cut back by 1 base and J by 4 bases. Germline lookup yields CDR1 SGHTA and CDR2 FQGTGA. CDR3 length: 19 residues. This CDR3 is CASSLMGLGQVAGANVLTF. CDR3 nucleotides: TGTGCCAGCAGCTTAATGGGTTTGGGACAGGTGGCCGGGGCCAACGTCCTGACTTTC.

This chain links TRBV7-2 with TRBJ2-3; a weak D match, TRBD1 (5 bases). Germline V gene data show CDR1 as SGHTA and CDR2 as FQGNSA. V lost 3 bases and J 3 bases, leaving 10 bases between the germline ends. The CDR3 is 14 amino acids. CDR3: CASSLGPGTDTQYF. Written as DNA, the CDR3 is TGTGCCAGCAGCTTGGGCCCAGGGACAGATACGCAGTATTTT.

The chain couples TRBV4-2 to TRBJ2-3; TRBD2 matches at 9 bases. V trimming: 1 base; J trimming: 3 bases; junction bases outside the gene matches: 14. Germline V gives CDR1 LGHNA, CDR2 YNFKEQ. The CDR3 covers 19 residues. DNA for the CDR3: TGTGCCAGCAGCCAAGGCCTCCGGGCTAGCGGGGTTCTTACAGATACGCAGTATTTT. Its translation is CASSQGLRASGVLTDTQYF.

The genes are TRBV15 and TRBJ2-1; TRBD1 aligns across 11 bases. The CDR3 has 18 residues. Germline trimming cut 1 base from V and 0 bases from J; bases unmatched to any gene: 5. CDR1 and CDR2 from the germline V gene are LNHNV and YYDKDF (reference sequence). The CDR3 region is CATSRGTGGAYSYNEQFF. The CDR3 DNA sequence: TGTGCCACCAGCAGAGGGACAGGGGGCGCCTACTCCTACAATGAGCAGTTCTTC.

J is TRBJ1-2 and V is TRBV6-1; 8 nucleotides align to TRBD1. The J segment lost 5 bases and the V segment lost 1 base, leaving 6 bases of the junction unmatched. CDR1 and CDR2 from the germline V gene are MNHNS and SASEGT. The CDR3 consists of 15 residues. CDR3 residues: CASSEGPGGGYGYTF. The DNA for the CDR3 is TGTGCCAGCAGTGAAGGGCCAGGGGGCGGGTATGGCTACACCTTC.

This chain joins TRBV19 and TRBJ1-1; 7 bases map to TRBD1. In germline, CDR1 is LNHDA, CDR2 SQIVND (reference sequence). V shed 5 bases, J shed 5 bases, and the junction held 8 bases outside the gene matches. The CDR3 totals 14 residues. The CDR3 DNA is TGTGCCAGTAGTGGGCGACAGGGAAGAACTGAAGCTTTCTTT. Translated, it gives CASSGRQGRTEAFF.

The chain has TRBV4-2 and TRBJ2-5, with 15 bases that match TRBD2. The CDR3 consists of 20 residues. V shed 1 base, J shed 1 base, and the junction held 10 bases outside the gene matches. The germline CDR1 and CDR2 sequences are LGHNA and YNFKEQ. The CDR3 is CASSQVFPGLAGGSQETQYF. CDR3 DNA sequence: TGTGCCAGCAGCCAAGTTTTCCCGGGACTAGCGGGGGGCTCCCAAGAGACCCAGTACTTC.

The chain employs TRBV5-6 and TRBJ2-1, with 8 bases lining up with TRBD2. The CDR3 contains 12 residues. The V gene's germline CDR1 is SGHDT and CDR2 YYEEEE. Trimming took 1 base from V and 13 from J; bases not matched to a gene: 4. The chain's CDR3 is CASSLYSGDQFF. CDR3 DNA: TGTGCCAGCAGCTTGTATAGCGGGGACCAGTTCTTC.